This is a list of T cell receptor beta chains from one sample in a study of human T cells and chemical hapten exposure. MiXCR, applied by TCRdb to the RACE reads, yields one record per CDR3 protein. In the table there are about 300,000 distinct CDR3 sequences, 5% to 6.5% of which are singletons. Specimen: whole blood, collected in connection with sensitization to the hapten diphenylcyclopropenone (DPC). Receptors originate from a woman under 30 with alopecia areata. Some clones in this sample may be carry-over from other donors' samples. The CDR3 runs from the conserved cysteine through the conserved F or W. The order of the fields is J gene, V gene, clone size, D gene, CDR3 DNA, CDR3 protein. D genes are given only for firm matches. Clone size is shown for a subset of rows, as once, few, many or a class of expanded clone.

J gene: TRBJ1-5; V gene: TRBV5-5; clone size: -; D gene: -; CDR3 DNA: TGTGCCAGCAGCTTCGGAAAAGCCCAGCATTTT; CDR3 protein: CASSFGKAQHF
J gene: TRBJ2-3; V gene: TRBV6-2/TRBV6-3; clone size: few; D gene: -; CDR3 DNA: TGTGCCAGCACTCGGGGGGCCGGGGAAGATACGCAGTATTTT; CDR3 protein: CASTRGAGEDTQYF
J gene: TRBJ1-4; V gene: TRBV20-1; clone size: many; D gene: -; CDR3 DNA: TGCAGTGCTAGACCCCTGATGAGGTCGTTTGAAAAACTGTTTTTT; CDR3 protein: CSARPLMRSFEKLFF
J gene: TRBJ1-2; V gene: TRBV12-3/TRBV12-4; clone size: few; D gene: -; CDR3 DNA: TGTGCCAGCAGACCAGGGGCGGAGGGCTACACCTTC; CDR3 protein: CASRPGAEGYTF
J gene: TRBJ2-1; V gene: TRBV6-5; clone size: many; D gene: TRBD2; CDR3 DNA: TGTGCCAGCAAAGCGGGGGGGAGGAATGAGCAGTTCTTC; CDR3 protein: CASKAGGRNEQFF
J gene: TRBJ2-1; V gene: TRBV7-8; clone size: few; D gene: TRBD1; CDR3 DNA: TGTGCCAGCAGCTTATTGAGCTCGGGGACAGGGGGTTACAATGAGCAGTTCTTC; CDR3 protein: CASSLLSSGTGGYNEQFF
J gene: TRBJ2-2; V gene: TRBV11-2; clone size: many; D gene: TRBD1; CDR3 DNA: TGTGCCAGCAGATTGGCGTCGGGACAGTCGAACACCGGGGAGCTGTTTTTT; CDR3 protein: CASRLASGQSNTGELFF
J gene: TRBJ1-1; V gene: TRBV7-8; clone size: -; D gene: -; CDR3 DNA: TGTGCCAGCAGTGGGGTCGGATACACTGAAGCTTTCTTT; CDR3 protein: CASSGVGYTEAFF
J gene: TRBJ2-1; V gene: TRBV27; clone size: many; D gene: TRBD1; CDR3 DNA: TGTGCCACCCGAGAGGGGGCCTCGTATGAGCAGTTCTTC; CDR3 protein: CATREGASYEQFF
J gene: TRBJ1-4; V gene: TRBV12-3/TRBV12-4; clone size: few; D gene: -; CDR3 DNA: TGTGCCAGCAGTGGGGACATCACGCACACAACTAATGAAAAACTGTTTTTT; CDR3 protein: CASSGDITHTTNEKLFF
J gene: TRBJ2-1; V gene: TRBV12-3/TRBV12-4; clone size: few; D gene: TRBD2; CDR3 DNA: TGTGCCAGCAGTTTAGGCGGGGGGGAGTTCTACAATGAGCAGTTCTTC; CDR3 protein: CASSLGGGEFYNEQFF
J gene: TRBJ2-7; V gene: TRBV10-3; clone size: many; D gene: -; CDR3 DNA: TGTGCCATCAGTGAGTCCAACAGTCCCGAGCAGTACTTC; CDR3 protein: CAISESNSPEQYF
J gene: TRBJ1-6; V gene: TRBV7-2; clone size: few; D gene: -; CDR3 DNA: TGTGCCAGCAGCCCAAAACGCTCGACGGATGATAATTCACCCCTCCACTTT; CDR3 protein: CASSPKRSTDDNSPLHF
J gene: TRBJ2-1; V gene: TRBV6-5; clone size: many; D gene: TRBD1; CDR3 DNA: TGTGCCAGCAGTTCCCACAGGGGCGAGCAGTTCTTC; CDR3 protein: CASSSHRGEQFF
J gene: TRBJ1-1; V gene: TRBV7-3; clone size: many; D gene: -; CDR3 DNA: TGTGCCAGCAGCCTTCTAGAGGAGACTGAAGCTTTCTTT; CDR3 protein: CASSLLEETEAFF